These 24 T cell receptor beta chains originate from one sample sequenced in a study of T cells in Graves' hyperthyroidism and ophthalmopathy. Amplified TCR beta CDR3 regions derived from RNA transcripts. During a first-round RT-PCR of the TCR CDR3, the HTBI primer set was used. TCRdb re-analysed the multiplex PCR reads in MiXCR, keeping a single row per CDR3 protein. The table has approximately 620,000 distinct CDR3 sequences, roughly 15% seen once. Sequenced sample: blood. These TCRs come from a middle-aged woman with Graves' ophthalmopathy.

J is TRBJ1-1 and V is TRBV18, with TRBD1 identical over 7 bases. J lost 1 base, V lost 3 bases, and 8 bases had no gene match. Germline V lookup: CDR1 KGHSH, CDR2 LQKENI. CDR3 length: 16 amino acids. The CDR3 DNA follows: TGTGCCAGCTCACCGCAACCGGGACAGAAGAACACTGAAGCTTTCTTT. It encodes CASSPQPGQKNTEAFF.

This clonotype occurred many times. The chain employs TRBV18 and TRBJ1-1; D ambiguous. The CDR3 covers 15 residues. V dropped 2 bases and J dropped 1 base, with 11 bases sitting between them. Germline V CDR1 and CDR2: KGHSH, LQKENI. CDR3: CASSPSETRNTEAFF. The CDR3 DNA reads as TGTGCCAGCTCACCATCCGAGACAAGGAACACTGAAGCTTTCTTT.

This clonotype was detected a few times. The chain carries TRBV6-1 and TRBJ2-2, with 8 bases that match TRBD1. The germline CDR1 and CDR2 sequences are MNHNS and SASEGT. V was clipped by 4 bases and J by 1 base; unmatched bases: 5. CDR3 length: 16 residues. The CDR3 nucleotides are TGTGCCAGCAGTGCGCGGACAGGGCGGAACACCGGGGAGCTGTTTTTT. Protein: CASSARTGRNTGELFF.

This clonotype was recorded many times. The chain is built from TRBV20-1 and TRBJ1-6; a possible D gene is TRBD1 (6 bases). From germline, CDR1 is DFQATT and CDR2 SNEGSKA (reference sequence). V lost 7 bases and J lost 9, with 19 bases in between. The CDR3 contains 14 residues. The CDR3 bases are TGCAGTGTACTTGTCGGGGGGGCCAGTTCACCCCTCCACTTT. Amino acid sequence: CSVLVGGASSPLHF.

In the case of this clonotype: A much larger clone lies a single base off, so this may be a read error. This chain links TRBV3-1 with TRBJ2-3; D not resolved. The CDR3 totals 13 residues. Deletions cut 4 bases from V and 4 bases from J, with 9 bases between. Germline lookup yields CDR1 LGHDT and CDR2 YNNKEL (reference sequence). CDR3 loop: CASSRLSSDTQYF. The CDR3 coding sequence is TGTGCCAGCAGCCGACTTTCCTCAGATACGCAGTATTTT.

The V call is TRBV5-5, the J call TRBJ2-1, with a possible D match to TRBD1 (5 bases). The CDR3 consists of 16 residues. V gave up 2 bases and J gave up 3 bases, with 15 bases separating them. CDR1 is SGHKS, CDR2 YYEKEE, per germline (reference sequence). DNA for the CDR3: TGTGCCAGCAGCTTTTCCCCAGGGAACTTCTACAATGAGCAGTTCTTC. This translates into CASSFSPGNFYNEQFF.

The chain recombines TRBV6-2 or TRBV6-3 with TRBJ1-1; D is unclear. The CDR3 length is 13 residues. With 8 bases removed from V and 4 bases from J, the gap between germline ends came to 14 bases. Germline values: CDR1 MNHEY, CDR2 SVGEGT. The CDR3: CASLPRVATEAFF. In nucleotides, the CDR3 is TGTGCCAGCCTCCCCCGGGTGGCCACTGAAGCTTTCTTT.

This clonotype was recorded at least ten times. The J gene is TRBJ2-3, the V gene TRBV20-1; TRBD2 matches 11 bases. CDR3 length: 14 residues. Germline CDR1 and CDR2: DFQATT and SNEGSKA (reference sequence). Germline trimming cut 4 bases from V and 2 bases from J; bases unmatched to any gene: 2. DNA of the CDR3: TGCAGTGCTACTAGCGGGAGGTACACAGATACGCAGTATTTT. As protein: CSATSGRYTDTQYF.

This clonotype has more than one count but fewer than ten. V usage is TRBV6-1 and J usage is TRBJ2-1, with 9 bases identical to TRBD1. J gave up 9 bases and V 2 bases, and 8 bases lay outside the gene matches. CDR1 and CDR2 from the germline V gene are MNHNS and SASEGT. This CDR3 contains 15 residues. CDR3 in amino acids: CASSETRDRVREQFF. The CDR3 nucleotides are TGTGCCAGCAGTGAAACGCGGGACAGGGTACGTGAGCAGTTCTTC.

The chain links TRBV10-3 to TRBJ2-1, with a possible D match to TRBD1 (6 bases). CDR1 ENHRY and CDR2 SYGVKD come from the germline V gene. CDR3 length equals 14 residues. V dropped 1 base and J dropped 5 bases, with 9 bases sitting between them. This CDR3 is CAISELAGDNEQFF. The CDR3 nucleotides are TGTGCCATCAGTGAGTTAGCAGGGGACAATGAGCAGTTCTTC.

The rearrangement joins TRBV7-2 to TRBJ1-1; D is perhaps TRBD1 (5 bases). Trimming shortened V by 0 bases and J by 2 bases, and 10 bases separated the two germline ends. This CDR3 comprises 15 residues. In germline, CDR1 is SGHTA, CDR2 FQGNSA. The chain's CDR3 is CASSLAGGINTEAFF. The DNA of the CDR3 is TGTGCCAGCAGCTTAGCGGGGGGAATTAACACTGAAGCTTTCTTT.

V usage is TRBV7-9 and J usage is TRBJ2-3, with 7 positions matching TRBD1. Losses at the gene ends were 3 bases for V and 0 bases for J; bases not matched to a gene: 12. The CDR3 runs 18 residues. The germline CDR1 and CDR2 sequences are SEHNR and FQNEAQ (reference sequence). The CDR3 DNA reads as TGTGCCAGCAGCTTCGGAGAGGGGGCGATTCCAAGCACAGATACGCAGTATTTT. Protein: CASSFGEGAIPSTDTQYF.

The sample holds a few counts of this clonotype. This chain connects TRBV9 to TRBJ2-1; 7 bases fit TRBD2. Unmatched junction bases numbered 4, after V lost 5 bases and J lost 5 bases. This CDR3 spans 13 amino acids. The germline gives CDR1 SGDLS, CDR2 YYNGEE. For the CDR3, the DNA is TGTGCCAGCAGAGCCAGCGGGGACAATGAGCAGTTCTTC. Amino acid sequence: CASRASGDNEQFF.

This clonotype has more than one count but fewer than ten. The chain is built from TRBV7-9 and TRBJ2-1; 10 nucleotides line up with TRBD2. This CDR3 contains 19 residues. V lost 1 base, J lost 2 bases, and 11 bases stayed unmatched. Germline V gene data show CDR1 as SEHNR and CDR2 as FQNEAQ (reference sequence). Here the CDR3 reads CASSLEGLAGAATYNEQFF. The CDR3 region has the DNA TGTGCCAGCAGCTTAGAGGGGCTAGCGGGGGCGGCGACCTACAATGAGCAGTTCTTC.

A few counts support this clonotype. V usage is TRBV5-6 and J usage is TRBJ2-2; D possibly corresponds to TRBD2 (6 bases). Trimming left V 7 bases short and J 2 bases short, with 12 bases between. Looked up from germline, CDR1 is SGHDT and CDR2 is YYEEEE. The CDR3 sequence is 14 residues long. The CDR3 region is CASGRIVNTGELFF. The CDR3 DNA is TGTGCCAGCGGGAGGATAGTCAACACCGGGGAGCTGTTTTTT.

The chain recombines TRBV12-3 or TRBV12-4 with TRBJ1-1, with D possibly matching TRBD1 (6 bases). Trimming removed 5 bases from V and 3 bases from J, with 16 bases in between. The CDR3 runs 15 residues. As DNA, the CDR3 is TGTGCCAGCAGTCCCCGAGGGGGTGGCTACACTGAAGCTTTCTTT. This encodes CASSPRGGGYTEAFF.

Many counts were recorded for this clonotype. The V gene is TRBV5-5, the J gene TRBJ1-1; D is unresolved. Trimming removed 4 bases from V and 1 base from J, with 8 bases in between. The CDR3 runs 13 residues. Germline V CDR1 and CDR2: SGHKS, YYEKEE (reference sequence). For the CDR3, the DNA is TGTGCCAGCAGCGATACAGAGAACACTGAAGCTTTCTTT. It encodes CASSDTENTEAFF.

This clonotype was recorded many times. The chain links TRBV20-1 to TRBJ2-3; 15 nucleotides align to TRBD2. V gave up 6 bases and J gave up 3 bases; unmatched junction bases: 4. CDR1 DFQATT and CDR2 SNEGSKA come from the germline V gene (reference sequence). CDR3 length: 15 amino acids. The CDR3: CSAHGLAGGTDTQYF. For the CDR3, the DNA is TGCAGTGCGCATGGACTAGCGGGAGGGACAGATACGCAGTATTTT.

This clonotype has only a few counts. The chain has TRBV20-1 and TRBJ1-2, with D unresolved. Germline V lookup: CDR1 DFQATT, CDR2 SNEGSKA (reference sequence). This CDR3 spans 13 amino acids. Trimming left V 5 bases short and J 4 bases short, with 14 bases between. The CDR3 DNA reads TGCAGTGCTGGACCGTTAGAGTTCTATGGCTACACCTTC. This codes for CSAGPLEFYGYTF.

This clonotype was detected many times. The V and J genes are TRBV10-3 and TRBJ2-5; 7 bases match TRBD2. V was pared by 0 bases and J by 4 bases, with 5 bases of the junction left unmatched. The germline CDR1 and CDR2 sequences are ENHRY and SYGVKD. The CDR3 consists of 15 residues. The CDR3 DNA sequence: TGTGCCATCAGTGAGTCGGTGGCTAGCGGAGAGACCCAGTACTTC. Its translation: CAISESVASGETQYF.

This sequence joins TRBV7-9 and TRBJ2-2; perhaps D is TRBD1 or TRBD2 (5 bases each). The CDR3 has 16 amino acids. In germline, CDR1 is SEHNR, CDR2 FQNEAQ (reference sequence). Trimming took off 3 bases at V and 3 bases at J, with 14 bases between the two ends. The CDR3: CASSLGSTGHTGELFF. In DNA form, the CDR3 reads TGTGCCAGCAGCTTGGGGTCGACGGGACACACCGGGGAGCTGTTTTTT.

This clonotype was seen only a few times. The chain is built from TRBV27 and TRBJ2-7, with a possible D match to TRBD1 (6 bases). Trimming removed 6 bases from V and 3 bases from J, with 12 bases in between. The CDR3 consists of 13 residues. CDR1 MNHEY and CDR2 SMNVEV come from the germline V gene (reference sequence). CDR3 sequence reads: CASRLGQNYEQYF. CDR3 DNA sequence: TGTGCCAGCAGATTAGGACAGAACTACGAGCAGTACTTC.

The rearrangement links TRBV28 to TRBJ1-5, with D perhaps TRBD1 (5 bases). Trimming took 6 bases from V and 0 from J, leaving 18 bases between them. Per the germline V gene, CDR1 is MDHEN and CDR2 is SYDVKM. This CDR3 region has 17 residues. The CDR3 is CASSGGANVYSNQPQHF. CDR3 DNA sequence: TGTGCCAGCAGCGGAGGGGCGAATGTGTATAGCAATCAGCCCCAGCATTTT.

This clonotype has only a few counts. CDR3 in amino acids: CASSRGTGSTDTQYF. In nucleotides, the CDR3 is TGTGCCAGCAGCCGGGGCACAGGTAGCACAGATACGCAGTATTTT. The rearrangement uses TRBV11-2 and TRBJ2-3; D is perhaps TRBD1 or TRBD2 (5 bases each). Germline lookup yields CDR1 SGHAT and CDR2 FQNNGV. V lost 5 bases and J 0 bases, leaving 12 bases between the germline ends. This CDR3 has 15 amino acids. Full variable domain (remainder filled in from reference TRBV11-2 and TRBJ2-3): EAGVAQSPRYKIIEKRQSVAFWCNPISGHATLYWYQQILGQGPKLLIQFQNNGVVDDSQLPKDRFSAERLKGVDSTLKIQPAKLEDSAVYLCASSRGTGSTDTQYFGPGTRLTVL.